This T cell receptor beta chain comes out of a study of human T cells and chemical hapten exposure. Turning to the study itself: The patients were mostly female; they had alopecia areata, totalis or universalis. The variation in per-sample TCR yields arose mainly from small differences in pooled library volumes.

The time point denotes: patch test 2, 6 weeks after DPC sensitization. Treatment indicated: therapeutic diphenylcyclopropenone sensitization with weekly scalp DPC. This clonotype showed up many times. Antigen specificity is unknown. V gave up 5 bases and J gave up 2 bases; unmatched junction bases: 15. Germline lookup yields CDR1 SEHNR and CDR2 FQNEAQ (reference sequence). CDR3 length equals 19 residues. General study results and limits: The number of TCRs over 1 in 1000 frequency stayed unchanged after DPC. With alopecia, donors may have immune responses unlike healthy people's.

TCRdb re-called the RACE reads through MiXCR, storing one row per CDR3 protein. The sample lists 330,000 or so distinct CDR3 sequences; about 6.9% were seen once. Sequencing used whole blood, obtained in connection with sensitization to the hapten diphenylcyclopropenone (DPC). The source is a woman under 30 with alopecia areata. Some clones in this sample may be carry-over from other donors' samples. The rearrangement links TRBV7-9 to TRBJ1-6; 7 positions agree with TRBD1. In DNA form, the CDR3 reads TGTGCCAGCAGCCCAAACCCTGACAGGGATCTCACCTATAATTCACCCCTCCACTTT. Translation: CASSPNPDRDLTYNSPLHF. The variable domain in full, with the rest retrieved from reference TRBV7-9 and TRBJ1-6, is DTGVSQNPRHKITKRGQNVTFRCDPISEHNRLYWYRQTLGQGPEFLTYFQNEAQLEKSRLLSDRFSAERPKGSFSTLEIQRTEQGDSAMYLCASSPNPDRDLTYNSPLHFGNGTRLTVT.